The T cell receptor (beta chain) described here comes from a study of OX40 agonist ivuxolimab in advanced cancers. At the level of the study: Cancers in dose escalation were hepatocellular, melanoma, renal cell and head and neck. Eligibility admitted prior anti-PD-1, anti-PD-L1 or anti-CTLA-4 therapy; roughly 40% had some.

Using immunoSEQ multiplex PCR, the repertoire was profiled, and TCRdb retains in-frame clones only, with some absent. The top ten hold around 0.28% of the sample, which has more than 80,000 clones, 93% seen once. V lost 4 bases and J 3 bases, leaving 11 bases between the germline ends. The CDR3 covers 13 residues. Germline V CDR1 and CDR2: SGDLS, YYNGEE. The V and J genes are TRBV9 and TRBJ2-7, with D possibly TRBD2 on 5 matching bases. Sequenced here: CD4+ or CD8+ T cells sorted from blood, sampled in a trial of the OX40 agonist ivuxolimab. This TCR was sampled from an adult with an advanced solid tumor such as melanoma, head and neck, liver or kidney cancer. The CDR3: CASSPGGGYEQYF. Here the CDR3 DNA reads TGTGCCAGCAGCCCAGGAGGAGGCTACGAGCAGTACTTC.